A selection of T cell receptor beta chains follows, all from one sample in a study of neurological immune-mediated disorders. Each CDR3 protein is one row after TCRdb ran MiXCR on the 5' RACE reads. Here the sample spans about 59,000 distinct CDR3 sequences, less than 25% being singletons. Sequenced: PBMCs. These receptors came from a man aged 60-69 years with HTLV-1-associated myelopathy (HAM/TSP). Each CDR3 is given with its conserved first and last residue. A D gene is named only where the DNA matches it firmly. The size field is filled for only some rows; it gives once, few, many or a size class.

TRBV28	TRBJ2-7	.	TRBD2	TGTGCCAGCAGCCCGGGTAGCGGGAGGGCCTACGAGCAGTACTTC	CASSPGSGRAYEQYF
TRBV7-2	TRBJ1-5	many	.	TGTGCCAGCAGCTTAGTGAGCGCGGGTAATCAGCCCCAGCATTTT	CASSLVSAGNQPQHF
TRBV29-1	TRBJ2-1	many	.	TGCAGCGTTGAAGGGAGCCCCCAATCGGGAAGCTCCTACAATGAGCAGTTCTTC	CSVEGSPQSGSSYNEQFF
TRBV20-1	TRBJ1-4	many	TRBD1	TGCAGTGCTTATGGGACAGGGGAAATGAATGAAAAACTGTTTTTT	CSAYGTGEMNEKLFF
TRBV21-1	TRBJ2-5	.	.	TGTGCCAGCAGCAAATTCCAACAGCAGAAAGAGACCCAGTACTTC	CASSKFQQQKETQYF
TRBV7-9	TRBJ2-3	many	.	TGTGCCAGCAGCTCCCTCGGACTCGGAGATACGCAGTATTTT	CASSSLGLGDTQYF
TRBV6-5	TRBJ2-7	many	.	TGTGCCAGCAGCCAACCGGGCGGGCGCGAGCAGTACTTC	CASSQPGGREQYF
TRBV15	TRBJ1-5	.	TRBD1	TGTGCCACCAGCAGGAGTACAGGGGCCCCCCATAGCAATCAGCCCCAGCATTTT	CATSRSTGAPHSNQPQHF
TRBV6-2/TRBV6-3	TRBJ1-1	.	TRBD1	TGTGCCAGCAGGCGGGACAGCAACACTGAAGCTTTCTTT	CASRRDSNTEAFF
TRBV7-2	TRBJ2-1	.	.	TGTGCCAGCAGCTCTACTAGTGGCCAATACTATGAGCAGTTCTTC	CASSSTSGQYYEQFF
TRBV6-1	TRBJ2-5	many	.	TGTGCCAGCGCCGGTTTGTTTGGAGAGACCCAGTACTTC	CASAGLFGETQYF
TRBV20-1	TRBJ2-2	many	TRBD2	TGCAGTGCTAGAGATCCACTAGCGGGAGGGGGAAACACCGGGGAGCTGTTTTTT	CSARDPLAGGGNTGELFF
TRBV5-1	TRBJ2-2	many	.	TGCGCCAGCGGACCGATAGGGACCGGGGAGCTGTTTTTT	CASGPIGTGELFF
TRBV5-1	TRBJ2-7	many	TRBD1	TGCGCCAGCAGCCCTACAGGGGGAAACTACGAGCAGTACTTC	CASSPTGGNYEQYF
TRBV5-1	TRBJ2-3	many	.	TGCGCCAGCAGCTTGGACCCTAGCGGCACAGATACGCAGTATTTT	CASSLDPSGTDTQYF
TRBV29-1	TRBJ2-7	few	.	TGCAGCGCTCGGGGTTCCTACGAGCAGTACTTC	CSARGSYEQYF
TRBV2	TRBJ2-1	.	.	TGTGCCAGCAGTTACCTCAATGAGCAGTTCTTC	CASSYLNEQFF
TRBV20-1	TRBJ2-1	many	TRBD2	TGCAGTGCCCCCGGGACTAGCGGTTATAGCTCCTACAATGAGCAGTTCTTC	CSAPGTSGYSSYNEQFF
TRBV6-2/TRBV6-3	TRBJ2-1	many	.	TGTGCCAGCAGTTACTCTCGTGGTGAGCAGTTCTTC	CASSYSRGEQFF
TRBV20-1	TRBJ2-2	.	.	TGCAGTGCTAGAGACCAACTCCACACCGGGGAGCTGTTTTTT	CSARDQLHTGELFF
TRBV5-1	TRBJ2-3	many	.	TGCGCCAGCAGCTTGGGGGAGGGGGCTGAAGATACGCAGTATTTT	CASSLGEGAEDTQYF
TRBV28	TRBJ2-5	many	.	TGTGCCAGCAGTTTATGGGCCAGCGGGCAAGAGACCCAGTACTTC	CASSLWASGQETQYF
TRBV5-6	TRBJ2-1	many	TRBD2	TGTGCCAGCACCCCGAGGCGGGAGTACAATGAGCAGTTCTTC	CASTPRREYNEQFF
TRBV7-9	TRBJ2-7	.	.	TGTGCCAGCAGCTTAGGATCGGGTTCCTACGAGCAGTACTTC	CASSLGSGSYEQYF
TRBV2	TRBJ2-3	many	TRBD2	TGTGCCAGCAGTGGGCCAGCGGGAGGGCTTGTAGATACGCAGTATTTT	CASSGPAGGLVDTQYF
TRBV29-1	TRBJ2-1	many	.	TGCAGCGCCTACAGGGGGGGCAATGAGCAGTTCTTC	CSAYRGGNEQFF
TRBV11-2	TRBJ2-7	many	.	TGTGCCAGCAGCTTAGATAGGGTCTACGAGCAGTACTTC	CASSLDRVYEQYF
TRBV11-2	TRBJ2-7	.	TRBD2	TGTGCCAGCAGCCAAGGACTAGCGGGAATAAGGGAGCAGTACTTC	CASSQGLAGIREQYF
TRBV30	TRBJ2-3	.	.	TGTGCCTGGAGTCGGGAGACGACAGATACGCAGTATTTT	CAWSRETTDTQYF
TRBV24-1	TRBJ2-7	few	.	TGTGCCACCAGAAACAGCGGGTGGACCTACGAGCAGTACTTC	CATRNSGWTYEQYF
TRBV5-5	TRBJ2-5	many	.	TGTGCCAGCAGCTTGCTCCCGCGGGTCCAAGAGACCCAGTACTTC	CASSLLPRVQETQYF
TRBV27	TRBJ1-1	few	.	TGTGCCAGCAGTCCCTGGGGGGGGGTGAACACTGAAGCTTTCTTT	CASSPWGGVNTEAFF
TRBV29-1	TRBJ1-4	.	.	TGCAGCGTTGGTCGGGGCAGCGGGGAAAAACTGTTTTTT	CSVGRGSGEKLFF
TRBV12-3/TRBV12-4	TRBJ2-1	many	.	TGTGCCAGCAGTCCAGCCAACCCCGACTTCAATGAGCAGTTCTTC	CASSPANPDFNEQFF
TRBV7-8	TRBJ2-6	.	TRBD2	TGTGCAAGCAGCTTCGTACTAGCGGTCCGCTCTGGGGCCAACGTCCTGACTTTC	CASSFVLAVRSGANVLTF
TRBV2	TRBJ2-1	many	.	TGTGCCAGCAGTGTAGAGGGTGGTACATACAATGAGCAGTTCTTC	CASSVEGGTYNEQFF
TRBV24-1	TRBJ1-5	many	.	TGTGCCACCAGTGACGCCGCAGGGCCCATGAGGTCCCAGCATTTT	CATSDAAGPMRSQHF
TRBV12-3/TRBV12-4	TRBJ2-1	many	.	TGTGCCAGCAGTTTAGGGGCGGGAAACGATGAGCAGTTCTTC	CASSLGAGNDEQFF
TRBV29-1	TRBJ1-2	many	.	TGCAGCGCCGGGGACAAGAACTATGGCTACACCTTC	CSAGDKNYGYTF
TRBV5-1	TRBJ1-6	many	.	TGCGCCAGCAGCTTGGCTAGGGTCGGTTCACCCCTCCACTTT	CASSLARVGSPLHF
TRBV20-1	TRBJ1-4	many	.	TGCAGTGCTCCCCGGACGGAGGGCAAGTTGGGAAAACTGTTTTTT	CSAPRTEGKLGKLFF
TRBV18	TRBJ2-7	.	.	TGTGCCAGCTCACCTGGGCAGGGTTACGATCAGTACTTC	CASSPGQGYDQYF
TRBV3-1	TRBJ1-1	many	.	TGTGCCAGCAGCCAAGTTGCGATTATGAACACTGAAGCTTTCTTT	CASSQVAIMNTEAFF
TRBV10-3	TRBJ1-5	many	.	TGTGCCATCAGTTCAGACAGAAATCAGCCCCAGCATTTT	CAISSDRNQPQHF
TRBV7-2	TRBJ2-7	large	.	TGTGCCAGCAGCTTGGACTTCTACGAGCAGTACTTC	CASSLDFYEQYF
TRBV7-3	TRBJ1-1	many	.	TGTGCCAGCAGCTTAACTGAAGACACTGAAGCTTTCTTT	CASSLTEDTEAFF
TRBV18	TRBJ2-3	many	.	TGTGCCAGCTCCCGACGGGCGGTCACAGATACGCAGTATTTT	CASSRRAVTDTQYF
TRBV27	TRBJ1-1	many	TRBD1	TGTGCCAGCAGTCCGTTGACAGGGTCTGAAGCTTTCTTT	CASSPLTGSEAFF
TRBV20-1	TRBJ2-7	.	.	TGCAGTGCTGACCGGCCGGGCGCCTCCTACGAGCAGTACTTC	CSADRPGASYEQYF
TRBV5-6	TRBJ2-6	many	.	TGTGCCAGCAGCTTGGCTCCCTCTGGGGCCAACGTCCTGACTTTC	CASSLAPSGANVLTF
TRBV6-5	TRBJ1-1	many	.	TGTGCCAGCAGTCCAACGACAGGGAACACTGAAGCTTTCTTT	CASSPTTGNTEAFF
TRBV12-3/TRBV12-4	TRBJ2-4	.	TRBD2	TGTACCAGCAGTTTAGCGGGGGGACAGCAAAAAAACATTCAGTACTTC	CTSSLAGGQQKNIQYF
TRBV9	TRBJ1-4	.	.	TGTGCCAGCGTAGGGGTTGGGGGAGCTAATGAAAAACTGTTTTTT	CASVGVGGANEKLFF